The next 15 T cell receptor beta chains were all read from a single sample in a study of blood T cell repertoires in COVID-19 (dated by TCRdb to the early 2020s). Library prep was done by the immunoSEQ multiplex PCR assay. Sourced from immuneACCESS, this table was stored by TCRdb with only in-frame sequences that have V and J called. A share of the clones is absent; for the studies checked, an unresolved V gene accounts for under half, and the remainder has no known explanation. The sample table holds approximately 150,000 clones, of which about 90% were seen once. About 11% of the sample lies in the top ten. Input material: PBMCs or T cells enriched from blood (not recorded which). The receptors shown here come from a man between 60 and 70 years old who had recovered from COVID-19.

The chain uses TRBV19 and TRBJ1-2; maybe TRBD1 (5 bases). The CDR3 spans 13 residues. Trimming shortened V by 5 bases and J by 8 bases, and 15 bases separated the two germline ends. The germline V gene encodes CDR1 LNHDA and CDR2 SQIVND (reference sequence). This CDR3 reads CASSEGVGRGYTF. CDR3 nucleotide sequence: TGTGCCAGTAGTGAAGGGGTAGGGCGCGGCTACACCTTC. Full variable domain (missing parts from reference TRBV19 and TRBJ1-2): DGGITQSPKYLFRKEGQNVTLSCEQNLNHDAMYWYRQDPGQGLRLIYYSQIVNDFQKGDIAEGYSVSREKKESFPLTVTSAQKNPTAFYLCASSEGVGRGYTFGSGTRLTVV.

This chain uses TRBV28 with TRBJ1-1; D is uncertain. V lost 2 bases to trimming and J lost 0 bases, with 13 bases between them. The CDR3 sequence is 16 residues long. Germline V gene data show CDR1 as MDHEN and CDR2 as SYDVKM. This CDR3 reads CASSLGGRLLNTEAFF. The CDR3, as DNA: TGTGCCAGCAGTTTAGGCGGGCGCCTACTGAACACTGAAGCTTTCTTT. Complete variable domain (other parts from reference TRBV28 and TRBJ1-1): DVKVTQSSRYLVKRTGEKVFLECVQDMDHENMFWYRQDPGLGLRLIYFSYDVKMKEKGDIPEGYSVSREKKERFSLILESASTNQTSMYLCASSLGGRLLNTEAFFGQGTRLTVV.

The chain joins TRBV28 to TRBJ2-7, with 7 bases lining up with TRBD1. This CDR3 region has 16 residues. Trimming cost V 2 bases and J 3 bases; bases outside gene matches: 10. The germline gives CDR1 MDHEN, CDR2 SYDVKM. The DNA of the CDR3 is TGTGCCAGCAGTTTACCAAGGACAGGTATTGGCTACGAGCAGTACTTC. The encoded protein is CASSLPRTGIGYEQYF.

The chain joins TRBV7-3 to TRBJ2-1; perhaps TRBD2 as D (6 bases). This CDR3 comprises 16 residues. Trimming shortened V by 2 bases and J by 4 bases, and 15 bases separated the two germline ends. Per the germline V gene, CDR1 is SGHTA and CDR2 is FQGTGA. In DNA form, the CDR3 reads TGTGCCAGCAGCTTAGGGGGTCTAGCGCTGTACAATGAGCAGTTCTTC. Translation gives CASSLGGLALYNEQFF.

This chain joins TRBV28 and TRBJ1-1; 9 bases fit TRBD1. V shed 5 bases, J shed 10 bases, and the junction held 14 bases outside the gene matches. The CDR3 spans 15 residues. CDR1 is MDHEN and CDR2 is SYDVKM in the germline V gene. The CDR3 bases are TGTGCCAGCAGTCTCCCGGGACAGGGAGGGTCAGCAGCTTTCTTT. Residues: CASSLPGQGGSAAFF. The full variable domain, in which reference TRBV28 and TRBJ1-1 provide the parts outside the CDR3, is DVKVTQSSRYLVKRTGEKVFLECVQDMDHENMFWYRQDPGLGLRLIYFSYDVKMKEKGDIPEGYSVSREKKERFSLILESASTNQTSMYLCASSLPGQGGSAAFFGQGTRLTVV.

J is TRBJ2-7 and V is TRBV28; TRBD1 agrees at 10 bases. V gave up 6 bases and J gave up 5 bases; unmatched junction bases: 4. CDR1 is MDHEN, CDR2 SYDVKM, per germline. The CDR3 totals 13 residues. The CDR3 DNA reads TGTGCCAGCAGGACAGGGGGCGACCACGAGCAGTACTTC. It encodes CASRTGGDHEQYF.

V usage is TRBV2 and J usage is TRBJ1-1; 11 nucleotides line up with TRBD1. Trimming took 2 bases from V and 9 from J; bases not matched to a gene: 8. CDR1 and CDR2 (germline): SNHLY, FYNNEI. This CDR3 has 15 amino acids. The CDR3 DNA reads as TGTGCCAGCAGTGAACCCGGACAGGGGGCGAAAAAAGCTTTCTTT. This encodes CASSEPGQGAKKAFF.

J is TRBJ1-1 and V is TRBV7-3, with D maybe TRBD1 (5 bases). This CDR3 is built from 13 residues. Trimming stripped 4 bases from V and 6 bases from J, with 12 bases between. Germline V gene sequence: CDR1 SGHTA, CDR2 FQGTGA. CDR3 amino acids: CASSWTPGAEAFF. Written as DNA, the CDR3 is TGTGCCAGCAGCTGGACCCCGGGGGCTGAAGCTTTCTTT.

The chain combines TRBV27 with TRBJ2-7; 9 bases are a match to TRBD1. The CDR3 contains 15 residues. Germline assignment: CDR1 MNHEY and CDR2 SMNVEV (reference sequence). V dropped 1 base and J dropped 6; count of bases not matched to a gene: 7. CDR3 nucleotides: TGTGCCAGCAGTTTATGGGGGACAGGGCTATCCGAGCAGTACTTC. This encodes CASSLWGTGLSEQYF.

The CDR3 spells CASSSLEAGGSDTQYF. The DNA of the CDR3 is TGTGCCAGCAGCTCCCTCGAGGCGGGGGGGTCAGATACGCAGTATTTT. The V gene is TRBV11-3, the J gene TRBJ2-3, with 9 bases fitting TRBD2. V lost 4 bases and J lost 4; bases outside the gene matches: 9. This CDR3 comprises 16 residues. Germline V CDR1 and CDR2: SGHNT, YENEEA.

The J gene is TRBJ2-1, the V gene TRBV9; 11 bases are shared with TRBD2. The J segment lost 2 bases and the V segment lost 0 bases, leaving 7 bases of the junction unmatched. The CDR3 totals 18 residues. The germline V gene encodes CDR1 SGDLS and CDR2 YYNGEE. CDR3 amino acids: CASSVAVASGRTYNEQFF. CDR3 DNA sequence: TGTGCCAGCAGCGTAGCTGTCGCTAGCGGGAGGACCTACAATGAGCAGTTCTTC.

Only one count was recorded for this clone. The chain uses TRBV3-1 (or the pseudogene TRBV3-2) and TRBJ2-5, with D possibly TRBD1 on 5 matching bases. This CDR3 has 14 residues. V was shortened by 1 base and J by 5 bases, with 11 bases between the two germline ends. Germline V gene lookup returns CDR1 LGHDT and CDR2 YNNKEL (reference sequence). CDR3 region: CASSQGQGTETQYF. The DNA of the CDR3 is TGTGCCAGCAGCCAAGGGCAGGGAACGGAGACCCAGTACTTC.

The chain combines TRBV7-2 with TRBJ2-7, with 7 bases fitting TRBD1. V lost 11 bases to trimming and J lost 7 bases; unmatched junction nucleotides: 14. Per the germline V gene, CDR1 is SGHTA and CDR2 is FQGNSA. The length of the CDR3 is 13 residues. Written as DNA, the CDR3 is TGTGCCGCAGCCCGACAGGGACCGGGGGAGCAGTACTTC. Its translation is CAAARQGPGEQYF.

The chain is built from TRBV5-1 and TRBJ1-2; 8 bases map to TRBD1. V lost 4 bases and J lost 7; bases outside the gene matches: 9. Looked up from germline, CDR1 is SGHRS and CDR2 is YFSETQ. The CDR3 is made up of 14 amino acids. For the CDR3, the DNA is TGCGCCAGCAGCCTAAGGACAGGGACTGGTGGCTACACCTTC. Translated: CASSLRTGTGGYTF.

The rearrangement links TRBV5-1 to TRBJ1-1; 7 bases agree with TRBD1. V shed 5 bases and J 4 bases; nucleotides not matched to a gene: 5. Germline V gene lookup returns CDR1 SGHRS and CDR2 YFSETQ. CDR3 size: 13 residues. The DNA for the CDR3 is TGCGCCAGCAGTCCTACAGGGGTCACTGAAGCTTTCTTT. This sequence encodes CASSPTGVTEAFF.